These 21 T cell receptor beta chains were all obtained from the same sample, sequenced in a study of blood T cell repertoires in COVID-19. The table came from immunoSEQ multiplex PCR; TCRdb's copy has only in-frame clones and leaves some out. Altogether 150,000 to 200,000 clones are present, roughly 88% being singletons, with the ten largest covering almost 5%. Sequencing input: peripheral blood. All receptors come from a man aged 18 to 29 with COVID-19, enrolled during active disease.

The chain is built from TRBV30 and TRBJ1-6, with a tentative D call TRBD1 (5 bases). This CDR3 has 16 amino acids. The germline gives CDR1 GTSNPN, CDR2 SVGIG (reference sequence). Trimming took off 7 bases at V and 3 bases at J, with 19 bases between the two ends. The CDR3 region is CASNTGTGDYNSPLHF. In DNA form, the CDR3 reads TGTGCCTCAAATACCGGGACTGGAGACTATAATTCACCCCTCCACTTT. The full variable domain, rest sourced from reference TRBV30 and TRBJ1-6, is SQTIHQWPATLVQPVGSPLSLECTVEGTSNPNLYWYRQAAGRGLQLLFYSVGIGQISSEVPQNLSASRPQDRQFILSSKKLLLSDSGFYLCASNTGTGDYNSPLHFGNGTRLTVT.

This sequence joins TRBV27 and TRBJ1-1, with no clear D. V was cut by 0 bases and J by 5 bases, with 13 bases left in between. The CDR3 sequence is 15 residues long. Germline CDR1 and CDR2: MNHEY and SMNVEV (reference sequence). The CDR3 nucleotides are TGTGCCAGCAGTTTATCCCGGGGAGGATATACTGAAGCTTTCTTT. Its translation is CASSLSRGGYTEAFF.

The chain has TRBV6-5 and TRBJ2-5, with TRBD1 as a possible D gene (6 bases). CDR3 length: 15 amino acids. Between the trimmed V and J ends, which lost 3 bases and 5 bases, there was a span of 16 bases. Germline V gives CDR1 MNHEY, CDR2 SVGAGI. The CDR3 DNA follows: TGTGCCAGCAGTTATTCGACAGGACGCTTTGAGACCCAGTACTTC. This gives the protein CASSYSTGRFETQYF.

The chain combines TRBV19 with TRBJ1-2; D is unclear. The V gene's germline CDR1 is LNHDA and CDR2 SQIVND (reference sequence). The CDR3 totals 12 residues. V lost 3 bases, J lost 4 bases, and 6 bases lay in between. The CDR3 DNA sequence: TGTGCCAGTAGTATTGGGCCCTATGGCTACACCTTC. Protein: CASSIGPYGYTF.

The chain has TRBV30 and TRBJ1-1, with 8 nucleotides matching TRBD1. Germline trimming cut 4 bases from V and 0 bases from J; bases unmatched to any gene: 7. This CDR3 is built from 15 residues. Germline CDR1 reads GTSNPN; CDR2 reads SVGIG (reference sequence). The CDR3 spells CAWNGQGLMNTEAFF. The CDR3, as DNA: TGTGCCTGGAACGGACAGGGACTGATGAACACTGAAGCTTTCTTT.

The chain joins TRBV2 to TRBJ2-1, with 13 nucleotides matching TRBD2. Germline-derived CDR1 and CDR2 are SNHLY and FYNNEI. V shed 4 bases and J 4 bases; nucleotides not matched to a gene: 4. The CDR3 runs to 16 residues. DNA for the CDR3: TGTGCCAGCAGTGTAACTAGCGGGAGGGGTTACAATGAGCAGTTCTTC. Protein: CASSVTSGRGYNEQFF.

The rearrangement links TRBV29-1 to TRBJ2-5, with D possibly being TRBD1 (6 bases). Trimming removed 4 bases from V and 1 base from J, with 10 bases in between. CDR1 is SQVTM and CDR2 is ANQGSEA in the germline V gene. The CDR3 contains 13 residues. The CDR3: CSVVGQLQETQYF. The CDR3 bases are TGCAGCGTTGTGGGACAACTCCAAGAGACCCAGTACTTC.

The chain is built from TRBV9 and TRBJ2-7; 9 nucleotides align to TRBD2. Germline V gene data show CDR1 as SGDLS and CDR2 as YYNGEE. Trimming cost V 0 bases and J 7 bases; bases outside gene matches: 11. This CDR3 is built from 16 residues. In DNA, the CDR3 is TGTGCCAGCAGCGTAGCTACGGTAGCGGGAGTCGGGGAGCAGTACTTC. Encoded protein: CASSVATVAGVGEQYF.

This chain connects TRBV18 to TRBJ2-1, with 8 bases matching TRBD1. Germline loops: CDR1 KGHSH, CDR2 LQKENI. The CDR3 length is 16 residues. V lost 1 base to trimming and J lost 4 bases; unmatched junction nucleotides: 6. The CDR3 region has the DNA TGTGCCAGCTCACCACGAACCGGGACAGGATACAATGAGCAGTTCTTC. The encoded protein is CASSPRTGTGYNEQFF.

The rearrangement joins TRBV4-3 to TRBJ1-2, with 7 bases identical to TRBD1. The germline V gene encodes CDR1 LGHNA and CDR2 YSLEER. Trimming at V came to 4 bases and at J to 4 bases, leaving 3 bases not matched to a gene. The length of the CDR3 is 13 residues. The CDR3 loop reads CASSPNRGYGYTF. In nucleotides, the CDR3 is TGCGCCAGCAGCCCGAACAGGGGCTATGGCTACACCTTC.

This chain joins TRBV9 and TRBJ2-5, with D tentatively TRBD1 (6 bases). Germline loops: CDR1 SGDLS, CDR2 YYNGEE. V was cut by 0 bases and J by 4 bases, with 10 bases left in between. This CDR3 is 14 amino acids long. The CDR3 loop is CASSVDGGSETQYF. As DNA, the CDR3 is TGTGCCAGCAGCGTAGATGGGGGCTCAGAGACCCAGTACTTC. The full variable domain, its missing parts supplied by reference TRBV9 and TRBJ2-5, is DSGVTQTPKHLITATGQRVTLRCSPRSGDLSVYWYQQSLDQGLQFLIQYYNGEERAKGNILERFSAQQFPDLHSELNLSSLELGDSALYFCASSVDGGSETQYFGPGTRLLVL.

V usage is TRBV30 and J usage is TRBJ2-1, with 7 bases fitting TRBD2. The CDR3 has 15 residues. Trimming cost V 4 bases and J 2 bases; bases outside gene matches: 8. The germline V gene encodes CDR1 GTSNPN and CDR2 SVGIG (reference sequence). CDR3 sequence: CAWKAQGGTYNEQFF. In DNA, the CDR3 is TGTGCCTGGAAAGCCCAGGGAGGGACCTACAATGAGCAGTTCTTC.

CDR3 region: CASRLSGRVYNEQFF. As DNA, the CDR3 is TGTGCCAGCAGACTTAGCGGGAGGGTTTACAATGAGCAGTTCTTC. The chain is built from TRBV27 and TRBJ2-1, with TRBD2 matching 11 bases. J lost 4 bases, V lost 6 bases, and 5 bases had no gene match. This CDR3 comprises 15 residues. Germline CDR1 is MNHEY and CDR2 is SMNVEV (reference sequence).

The rearrangement links TRBV6-5 to TRBJ2-7; 10 bases agree with TRBD2. Germline V gives CDR1 MNHEY, CDR2 SVGAGI. This CDR3 has 15 residues. The J segment lost 7 bases and the V segment lost 0 bases, leaving 6 bases of the junction unmatched. CDR3 nucleotides: TGTGCCAGCAGTTACTCAACTAGCGGGATTGGTGAGCAGTACTTC. This sequence encodes CASSYSTSGIGEQYF.

The chain combines TRBV4-3 with TRBJ1-2, with D possibly being TRBD1 (5 bases). Germline values: CDR1 LGHNA, CDR2 YSLEER. Trimming took off 0 bases at V and 3 bases at J, with 17 bases between the two ends. The CDR3 is 17 residues long. The CDR3 protein is CASSQEISGLGDYGYTF. CDR3 in DNA: TGCGCCAGCAGCCAAGAAATATCGGGCCTAGGGGACTATGGCTACACCTTC.

The V gene is TRBV7-3, the J gene TRBJ2-1; 10 nucleotides agree with TRBD2. The trim removed 2 bases at V and 8 bases at J, leaving 3 bases unmatched. There are 14 residues in the CDR3. Germline CDR1 is SGHTA and CDR2 is FQGTGA. The CDR3, as DNA: TGTGCCAGCAGCTTACTAGCGGGAGCACATGAGCAGTTCTTC. Its protein is CASSLLAGAHEQFF.

The rearrangement joins TRBV19 to TRBJ2-1; 11 nucleotides match TRBD1. The germline V gene has CDR1 LNHDA and CDR2 SQIVND (reference sequence). This CDR3 has 15 residues. J gave up 10 bases and V 6 bases, and 11 bases lay outside the gene matches. CDR3 protein: CASSPDRGLADEQFF. The CDR3 region has the DNA TGTGCCAGTAGCCCGGACAGGGGGCTAGCTGACGAGCAGTTCTTC.

The V call is TRBV7-2, the J call TRBJ2-6; 7 bases match TRBD1. CDR1 and CDR2 (germline): SGHTA, FQGNSA. CDR3 size: 15 residues. The V gene end was trimmed by 2 bases and the J gene end by 2 bases; junction bases not matched to a gene: 0. CDR3 sequence (DNA): TGTGCCAGCAGCTTAACAGGGGCTGGGGCCAACGTCCTGACTTTC. Its translation is CASSLTGAGANVLTF.

V and J are TRBV19 and TRBJ1-1, with TRBD1 as a possible D gene (6 bases). Germline CDR1 reads LNHDA; CDR2 reads SQIVND (reference sequence). V lost 1 base and J lost 5, with 14 bases in between. The CDR3 consists of 15 residues. This CDR3 is CASSIGQQGRTEAFF. As DNA, the CDR3 is TGTGCCAGTAGTATAGGGCAACAGGGAAGGACTGAAGCTTTCTTT.

This rearrangement joins TRBV4-1 to TRBJ1-5, with 10 bases lining up with TRBD1. The length of the CDR3 is 18 residues. Germline lookup yields CDR1 MGHRA and CDR2 YSYEKL. V shed 1 base and J 6 bases; nucleotides not matched to a gene: 12. CDR3 nucleotides: TGCGCCAGCAGCCAAGGGGTCGGGACAGGGGTAGTTGGTCAGCCCCAGCATTTT. It is translated as CASSQGVGTGVVGQPQHF.

V gene TRBV5-1 combines with J gene TRBJ2-1; D gene unclear. Germline CDR1 SGHRS, CDR2 YFSETQ. The V end was cut by 1 base, the J end by 8 bases, with 7 bases between. There are 12 residues in the CDR3. The CDR3 coding sequence is TGCGCCAGCAGCTTGTCTTATCATGAGCAGTTCTTC. This gives the protein CASSLSYHEQFF.